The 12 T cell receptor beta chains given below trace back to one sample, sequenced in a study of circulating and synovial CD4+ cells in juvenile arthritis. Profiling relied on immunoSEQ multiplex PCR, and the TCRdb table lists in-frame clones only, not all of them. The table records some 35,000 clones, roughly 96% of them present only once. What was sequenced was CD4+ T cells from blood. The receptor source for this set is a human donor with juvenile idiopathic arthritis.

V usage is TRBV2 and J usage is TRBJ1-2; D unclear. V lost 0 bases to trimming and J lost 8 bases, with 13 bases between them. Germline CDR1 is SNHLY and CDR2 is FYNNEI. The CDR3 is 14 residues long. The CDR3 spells CASSEAGRSRGYTF. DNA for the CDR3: TGTGCCAGCAGTGAAGCTGGGCGTTCCAGGGGCTACACCTTC.

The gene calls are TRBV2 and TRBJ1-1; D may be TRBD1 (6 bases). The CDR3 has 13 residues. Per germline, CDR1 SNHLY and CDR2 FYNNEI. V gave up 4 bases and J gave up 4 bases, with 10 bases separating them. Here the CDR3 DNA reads TGTGCCAGCAGTGGGGAAGGGGGCACTGAAGCTTTCTTT. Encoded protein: CASSGEGGTEAFF.

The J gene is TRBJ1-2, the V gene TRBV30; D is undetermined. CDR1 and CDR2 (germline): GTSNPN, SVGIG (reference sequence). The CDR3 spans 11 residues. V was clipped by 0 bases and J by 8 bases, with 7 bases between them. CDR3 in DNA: TGTGCCTGGAGTGTAGCTAGGGGCTACACCTTC. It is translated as CAWSVARGYTF.

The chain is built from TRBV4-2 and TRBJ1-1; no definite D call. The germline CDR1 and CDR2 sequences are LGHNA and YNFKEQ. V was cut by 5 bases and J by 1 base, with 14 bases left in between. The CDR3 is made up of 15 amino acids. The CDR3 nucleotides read TGTGCCAGCAGCGACACGGACTCAGGGAACACTGAAGCTTTCTTT. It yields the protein CASSDTDSGNTEAFF.

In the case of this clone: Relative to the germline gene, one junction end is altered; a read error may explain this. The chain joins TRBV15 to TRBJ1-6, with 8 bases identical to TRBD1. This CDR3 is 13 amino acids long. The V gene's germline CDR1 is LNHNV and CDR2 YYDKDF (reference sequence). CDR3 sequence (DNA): TGTGCCACCAGCAGAGATCGACAGGGGAACTTATACTTT. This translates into CATSRDRQGNLYF.

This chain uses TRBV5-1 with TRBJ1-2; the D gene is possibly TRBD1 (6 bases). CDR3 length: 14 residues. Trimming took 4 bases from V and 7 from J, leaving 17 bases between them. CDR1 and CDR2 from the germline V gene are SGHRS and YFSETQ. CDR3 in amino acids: CASSPDSTGFGYTF. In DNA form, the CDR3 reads TGCGCCAGCAGCCCGGACAGTACCGGCTTTGGCTACACCTTC.

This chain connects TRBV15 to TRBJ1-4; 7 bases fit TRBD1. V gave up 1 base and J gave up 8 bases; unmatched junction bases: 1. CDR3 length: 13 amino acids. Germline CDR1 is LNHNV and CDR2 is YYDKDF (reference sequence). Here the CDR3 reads CATSRGQGEKLFF. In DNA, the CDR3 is TGTGCCACCAGCAGAGGACAGGGAGAAAAACTGTTTTTT.

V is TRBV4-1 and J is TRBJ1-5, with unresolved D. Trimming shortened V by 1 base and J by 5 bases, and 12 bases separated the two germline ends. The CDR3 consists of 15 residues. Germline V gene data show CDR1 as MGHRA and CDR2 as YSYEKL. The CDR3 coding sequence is TGCGCCAGCAGCCAAGTGGAGCCGAGGGATCAGCCCCAGCATTTT. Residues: CASSQVEPRDQPQHF.

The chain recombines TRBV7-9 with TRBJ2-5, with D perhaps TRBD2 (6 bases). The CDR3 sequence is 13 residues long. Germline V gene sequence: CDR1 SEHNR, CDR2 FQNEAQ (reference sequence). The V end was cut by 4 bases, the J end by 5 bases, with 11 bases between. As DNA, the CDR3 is TGTGCCAGCAGCTCGGCGGGGTGGGAGACCCAGTACTTC. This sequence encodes CASSSAGWETQYF.

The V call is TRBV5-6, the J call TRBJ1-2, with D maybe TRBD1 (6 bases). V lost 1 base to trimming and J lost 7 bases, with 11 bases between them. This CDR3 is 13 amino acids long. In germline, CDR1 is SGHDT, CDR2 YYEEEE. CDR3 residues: CASSLLQGSGYTF. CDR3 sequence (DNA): TGTGCCAGCAGCTTGCTACAGGGAAGTGGCTACACCTTC.

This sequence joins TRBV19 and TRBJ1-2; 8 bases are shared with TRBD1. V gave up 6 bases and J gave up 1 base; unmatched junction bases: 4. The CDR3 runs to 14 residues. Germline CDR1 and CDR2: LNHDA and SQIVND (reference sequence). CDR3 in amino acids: CASRGTGDNYGYTF. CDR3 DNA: TGTGCCAGTAGGGGGACAGGAGATAACTATGGCTACACCTTC. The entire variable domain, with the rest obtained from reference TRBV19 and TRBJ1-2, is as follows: DGGITQSPKYLFRKEGQNVTLSCEQNLNHDAMYWYRQDPGQGLRLIYYSQIVNDFQKGDIAEGYSVSREKKESFPLTVTSAQKNPTAFYLCASRGTGDNYGYTFGSGTRLTVV.

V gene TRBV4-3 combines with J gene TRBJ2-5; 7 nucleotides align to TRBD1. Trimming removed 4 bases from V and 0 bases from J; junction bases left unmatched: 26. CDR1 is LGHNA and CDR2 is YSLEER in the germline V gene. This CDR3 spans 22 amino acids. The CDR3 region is CASSRGFRDRDRPDPYQETQYF. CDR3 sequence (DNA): TGCGCCAGCAGCCGCGGCTTTCGCGATAGGGACAGACCAGACCCGTACCAAGAGACCCAGTACTTC.